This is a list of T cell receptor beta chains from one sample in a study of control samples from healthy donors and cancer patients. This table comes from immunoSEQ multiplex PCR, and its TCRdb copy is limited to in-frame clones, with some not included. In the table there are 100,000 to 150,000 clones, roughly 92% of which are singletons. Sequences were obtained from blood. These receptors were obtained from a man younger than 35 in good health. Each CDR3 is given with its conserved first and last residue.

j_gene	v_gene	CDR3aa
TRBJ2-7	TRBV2	CASSDSWGRQYF
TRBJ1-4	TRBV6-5	CASRPTGPDPQLFF
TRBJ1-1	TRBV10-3	CAISGQGGGTEAFF
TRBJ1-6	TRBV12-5	CASGLAPPRQHYYNSPLHF
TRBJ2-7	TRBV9	CASSAAEGVYEQYF
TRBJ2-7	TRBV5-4	CASSVRDYPYEQYF
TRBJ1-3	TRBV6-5	CASRWTGPGNTIYF
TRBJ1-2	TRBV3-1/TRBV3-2	CASSHPAFYGYTF
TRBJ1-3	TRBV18	CASSPGISSGNTIYF
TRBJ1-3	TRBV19	CASRDPRSGNTIYF
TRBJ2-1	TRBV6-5	CASRRTGNEQFF
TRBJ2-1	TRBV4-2	CASSQVESYNEQFF
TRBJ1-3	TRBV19	CASSAGQLTGNTIYF
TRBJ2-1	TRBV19	CASSKEDLADPSYNEQFF
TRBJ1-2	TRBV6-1	CASSETANYGYTF
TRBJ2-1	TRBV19	CASTDGPSSYNEQFF
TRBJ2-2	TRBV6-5	CASSFRTGELFF
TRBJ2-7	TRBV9	CASSTSTGSYEQYF
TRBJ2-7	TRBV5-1	CASSLVGQGTYEQYF
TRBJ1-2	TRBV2	CASSETNPGQGYGYTF
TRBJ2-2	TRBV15	CATSRDIAGTGELFF
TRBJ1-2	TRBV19	CASNGGGLSYGYTF
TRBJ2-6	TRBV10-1	CASSGDRAGANVLTF
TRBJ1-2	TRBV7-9	CGSGIPNIGGYTF
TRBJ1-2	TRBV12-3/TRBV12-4	CASSSTGGIGYTF
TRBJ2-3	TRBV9	CASSREDGWGPTDTQYF
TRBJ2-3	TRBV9	CASSPQEGTQYF
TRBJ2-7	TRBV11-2	CASSLVMGPYEQYF
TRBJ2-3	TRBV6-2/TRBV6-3	CASSYPSSGGAIGGTDTQYF
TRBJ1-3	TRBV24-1	CATWTVGNTIYF
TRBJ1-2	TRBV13	CASSLGDRGYGYTF
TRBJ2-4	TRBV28	CASSPIDRDQNIQYF
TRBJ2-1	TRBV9	CASSALTSGGLDNEQFF
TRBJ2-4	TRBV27	CASSPRTGGSDIQYF
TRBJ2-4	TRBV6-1	CASSEWASGGWGNIQYF
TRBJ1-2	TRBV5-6	CASSLDRGLGGYTF
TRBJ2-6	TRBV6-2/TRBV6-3	CASSYSGTVTKSSSGANVLTF
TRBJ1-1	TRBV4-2	CASSPLPAGDTEAFF
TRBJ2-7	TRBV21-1	CASSKDRRHYEQYF
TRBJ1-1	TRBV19	CASSPSLIGTEAFF
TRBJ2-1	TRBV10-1	CASSDGGASEQFF
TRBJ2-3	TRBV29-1	CSVSRGLTDTQYF
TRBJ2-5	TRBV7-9	CASSPGTGGFQETQYF
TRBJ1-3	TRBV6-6	CASSRQGVDSGNTIYF
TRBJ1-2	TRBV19	CASSMWGGDGYTF
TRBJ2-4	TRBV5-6	CASKNGYKNIQYF
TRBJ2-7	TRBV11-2	CASSLGGTGASYEQYF
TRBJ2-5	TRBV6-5	CASAGALQETQYF
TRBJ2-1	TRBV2	CASGSIGNNEQFF
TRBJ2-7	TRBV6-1	CASSEAIPGALWVYEQYF
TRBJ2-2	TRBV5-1	CASRASGDNTGELFF
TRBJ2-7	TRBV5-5	CASSYLSGTSYEQYF
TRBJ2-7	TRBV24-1	CATSDFLGTGPYEQYF
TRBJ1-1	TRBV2	CASSEAGWNTEAFF
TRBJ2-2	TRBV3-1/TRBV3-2	CASSSDPGHSTGELFF
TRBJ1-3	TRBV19	CASSRTPGKGSGNTIYF
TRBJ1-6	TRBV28	CASSPGQYEHLHF
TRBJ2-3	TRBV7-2	CASSPDRVNTDTQYF
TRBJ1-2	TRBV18	CASSPRKTASVAYGYTF
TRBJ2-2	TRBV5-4	CASSLGGSGELFF